Below, one T cell receptor (beta chain) is given with its context. The sample is drawn from a study of shared clonotypes between healthy human individuals. Unsorted PBMC replicate PCRs used 250 to 350 ng DNA, 30,000 to 35,000 T cell genomes. Method: immunoSEQ multiplex PCR; TCRdb's copy keeps in-frame clones and lacks some. The sample shows about 470,000 clones, around 75% of them seen only once. Germline V gives CDR1 SEHNR, CDR2 FQNEAQ (reference sequence). The CDR3 contains 15 residues. V dropped 4 bases and J dropped 4 bases, with 17 bases sitting between them. This TCR was sampled from a middle-aged woman in good health. Some clones in this sample may be carry-over from other donors' samples. The V call is TRBV7-9, the J call TRBJ2-7; TRBD2 is a possible D gene (6 bases). The sequenced sample consisted of PBMCs. CDR3 coding DNA: TGTGCCAGCAGCTCCATGGGGGGAGGCCCTTACGAGCAGTACTTC. This encodes CASSSMGGGPYEQYF.